The 30 T cell receptor beta chains listed next were all sequenced from one sample in a study of CD8+CD57+ T cells in acquired aplastic anemia. TCR beta VDJ and CDR3 were profiled, and genomic DNA was the template. Via MiXCR, TCRdb re-called the reads, giving one row per CDR3 protein. The sample has 250,000 to 350,000 distinct CDR3 sequences, around three fifths seen once. What was sequenced was sorted CD4+, CD8+, or CD8+CD57+ T cells (not recorded which) from PBMCs. The receptors were gathered from a human donor with severe aplastic anemia or a healthy control (not recorded which).

In its sample, this clonotype was seen a few times. The chain recombines TRBV5-1 with TRBJ1-2; D is ambiguous. Germline CDR1 SGHRS, CDR2 YFSETQ. The CDR3 is 15 amino acids. V was clipped by 4 bases and J by 0 bases, with 13 bases between them. CDR3 amino acids: CASSLGPDANYGYTF. The CDR3 region has the DNA TGCGCCAGCAGCCTGGGCCCCGATGCTAACTATGGCTACACCTTC.

V gene TRBV7-3 combines with J gene TRBJ2-5; the D gene is possibly TRBD1 (6 bases). Germline V gene data show CDR1 as SGHTA and CDR2 as FQGTGA. This CDR3 is built from 14 residues. The V gene lost 6 bases and the J gene lost 5 bases, with 16 bases spanning the gap. The CDR3 spells CASSPGTSLETQYF. The CDR3 DNA follows: TGTGCCAGCAGTCCCGGGACAAGTTTGGAGACCCAGTACTTC.

This clonotype was picked up many times. This rearrangement joins TRBV7-8 to TRBJ2-5; TRBD2 matches 9 bases. CDR1 and CDR2 (germline): SGHVS, FQNEAQ. The CDR3 has 16 residues. With V trimmed by 2 bases and J by 4 bases, 8 bases remained unmatched. The CDR3 nucleotides are TGTGCCAGCAGCTTATGGGCGGGGGGGCCCGGAGAGACCCAGTACTTC. It yields the protein CASSLWAGGPGETQYF.

This clonotype was counted many times. V is TRBV9 and J is TRBJ2-5, with TRBD2 matching over 14 bases. Per germline, CDR1 SGDLS and CDR2 YYNGEE. J gave up 4 bases and V 3 bases, and 8 bases lay outside the gene matches. The CDR3 is made up of 17 amino acids. In DNA form, the CDR3 reads TGTGCCAGCAGCGCCAGACTAGCGGGGGGGCCAGGAGAGACCCAGTACTTC. Amino acid sequence: CASSARLAGGPGETQYF. The full variable domain, its missing parts supplied by reference TRBV9 and TRBJ2-5, is DSGVTQTPKHLITATGQRVTLRCSPRSGDLSVYWYQQSLDQGLQFLIQYYNGEERAKGNILERFSAQQFPDLHSELNLSSLELGDSALYFCASSARLAGGPGETQYFGPGTRLLVL.

The V and J genes are TRBV7-2 and TRBJ2-1, with 8 bases lining up with TRBD2. In germline, CDR1 is SGHTA, CDR2 FQGNSA. The V gene end was trimmed by 5 bases and the J gene end by 9 bases; junction bases not matched to a gene: 9. The CDR3 consists of 14 residues. CDR3 loop: CASSTGGGYSEQFF. The CDR3 nucleotides are TGTGCCAGCAGCACCGGGGGGGGCTATAGTGAGCAGTTCTTC.

This sequence joins TRBV7-8 and TRBJ2-3; D perhaps matches TRBD2 (6 bases). The V and J ends lost 4 bases and 11 bases respectively, with 25 bases between them. This CDR3 contains 16 residues. Germline CDR1 and CDR2: SGHVS and FQNEAQ. The CDR3 is CASSYLRGSSYNEQYF. The CDR3 region has the DNA TGTGCCAGCAGCTATTTGCGGGGTAGCTCCTACAATGAGCAGTATTTT.

This clonotype has more than one count but fewer than ten. The gene calls are TRBV11-2 and TRBJ1-1; TRBD1 agrees at 11 bases. The CDR3 has 16 residues. The J segment lost 4 bases and the V segment lost 6 bases, leaving 10 bases of the junction unmatched. The V gene's germline CDR1 is SGHAT and CDR2 FQNNGV. Written as DNA, the CDR3 is TGTGCCAGCAGTTATGGACAGGGGGCGTATGTCACTGAAGCTTTCTTT. It is translated as CASSYGQGAYVTEAFF. The full variable domain, in which reference TRBV11-2 and TRBJ1-1 provide the parts outside the CDR3, is EAGVAQSPRYKIIEKRQSVAFWCNPISGHATLYWYQQILGQGPKLLIQFQNNGVVDDSQLPKDRFSAERLKGVDSTLKIQPAKLEDSAVYLCASSYGQGAYVTEAFFGQGTRLTVV.

This clonotype was seen only a few times. This sequence joins TRBV19 and TRBJ2-5; 7 bases match TRBD2. The V segment lost 5 bases and the J segment 4 bases; nucleotides outside the gene matches: 7. Looked up from germline, CDR1 is LNHDA and CDR2 is SQIVND (reference sequence). The CDR3 covers 14 residues. The CDR3 nucleotides are TGTGCCAGTAGTGAGACGGGAGGCCTAGAGACCCAGTACTTC. Protein: CASSETGGLETQYF.

The J gene is TRBJ2-3, the V gene TRBV15, with D tentatively TRBD1 or TRBD2 (5 bases each). V was clipped by 5 bases and J by 2 bases, with 17 bases between them. The CDR3 loop spans 16 amino acids. Germline V lookup: CDR1 LNHNV, CDR2 YYDKDF (reference sequence). CDR3 in amino acids: CATSSRDRVLTDTQYF. CDR3 DNA: TGTGCCACCAGCTCTCGGGACCGCGTACTCACAGATACGCAGTATTTT.

The table lists this clonotype with many counts. This chain uses TRBV2 with TRBJ1-2, with TRBD1 identical over 8 bases. CDR1 and CDR2 (germline): SNHLY, FYNNEI. This CDR3 region has 14 residues. The junction had 8 bases not matched to a gene; V was cut back by 5 bases and J by 6 bases. CDR3 coding DNA: TGTGCCAGCAGTCTGCAGACAGGGGTTGATGGCTACACCTTC. Its translation is CASSLQTGVDGYTF.

There are many counts of this clonotype. The rearrangement uses TRBV7-8 and TRBJ2-3; 8 nucleotides agree with TRBD2. CDR3 length: 18 amino acids. Germline trimming cut 7 bases from V and 0 bases from J; bases unmatched to any gene: 15. Germline assignment: CDR1 SGHVS and CDR2 FQNEAQ. CDR3 sequence reads: CASNLQRGGHSSTDTQYF. In DNA form, the CDR3 reads TGTGCCAGCAATCTCCAACGGGGGGGTCACTCTAGCACAGATACGCAGTATTTT.

This clonotype was counted ten times or more. The chain has TRBV12-3 or TRBV12-4 and TRBJ1-5; D unclear. The ends were cut back, 3 bases at V and 0 bases at J, with 12 bases in the middle. The CDR3 sequence is 16 residues long. Written as DNA, the CDR3 is TGTGCCAGCAGTTTGAAAACAGTCTATAGCAATCAGCCCCAGCATTTT. This translates into CASSLKTVYSNQPQHF.

The chain has TRBV11-3 and TRBJ1-4; D might be TRBD1 (6 bases). Trimming pared 0 bases from V and 8 bases from J, leaving 16 bases between. The CDR3 contains 16 residues. Per germline, CDR1 SGHNT and CDR2 YENEEA. The CDR3 DNA follows: TGTGCCAGCAGCTTAGAAGGACAGCCGTCAGGGGAAAAACTGTTTTTT. It encodes CASSLEGQPSGEKLFF.

This clonotype appeared many times. The CDR3 loop reads CASSLGLNYGYTF. In DNA, the CDR3 is TGTGCCAGCAGTTTAGGGCTTAACTATGGCTACACCTTC. V is TRBV25-1 and J is TRBJ1-2; no definite D call. Trimming left V 5 bases short and J 1 base short, with 8 bases between. The CDR3 totals 13 residues. From germline, CDR1 is MGHDK and CDR2 SYGVNS.

This clonotype was recorded at least ten times. The chain uses TRBV11-3 and TRBJ2-2; the match to TRBD2 covers 9 bases. The germline V gene has CDR1 SGHNT and CDR2 YENEEA. This CDR3 spans 15 amino acids. V gave up 4 bases and J gave up 2 bases; unmatched junction bases: 2. The CDR3 DNA follows: TGTGCCAGCAGCTCGACTAGCGGTAACACCGGGGAGCTGTTTTTT. Encoded protein: CASSSTSGNTGELFF. The complete variable domain, with remaining parts taken from reference TRBV11-3 and TRBJ2-2, reads EAGVVQSPRYKIIEKKQPVAFWCNPISGHNTLYWYLQNLGQGPELLIRYENEEAVDDSQLPKDRFSAERLKGVDSTLKIQPAELGDSAVYLCASSSTSGNTGELFFGEGSRLTVL.

This clonotype turned up a few times. It may be a read error: a sequence one base away is much more abundant. Since no conserved phenylalanine or tryptophan closes the CDR3, a read error is the likely cause. The CDR3 sequence is CASSYGYGSSYEQYL. The CDR3 DNA reads as TGTGCCAGCAGTTACGGCTACGGGAGCTCCTACGAGCAGTACCTC. The chain carries TRBV6-5 and TRBJ2-7, with a possible D match to TRBD2 (6 bases). CDR3 length: 15 amino acids. V lost 2 bases and J 0 bases, leaving 11 bases between the germline ends. Germline V gene lookup returns CDR1 MNHEY and CDR2 SVGAGI.

There are many counts of this clonotype. This chain uses TRBV7-8 with TRBJ2-3, with unresolved D. This CDR3 spans 13 amino acids. From germline, CDR1 is SGHVS and CDR2 FQNEAQ. V was clipped by 5 bases and J by 4 bases, with 10 bases between them. CDR3 DNA: TGTGCCAGCAGCCCCCACCGTCCAGATACGCAGTATTTT. This encodes CASSPHRPDTQYF.

This clonotype was seen at least ten times. This chain's CDR3 is CASSESEGHAAYEQYF. CDR3 nucleotides: TGTGCCAGCAGTGAAAGTGAGGGCCACGCGGCCTACGAGCAGTACTTC. This chain connects TRBV6-1 to TRBJ2-7, with D possibly TRBD2 on 5 matching bases. In germline, CDR1 is MNHNS, CDR2 SASEGT. The V gene lost 2 bases and the J gene lost 2 bases, with 16 bases spanning the gap. The CDR3 has 16 residues.

In its sample, this clonotype was seen many times. The gene calls are TRBV7-3 and TRBJ2-1, with 8 positions matching TRBD2. V dropped 5 bases and J dropped 7; count of bases not matched to a gene: 13. The germline V gene encodes CDR1 SGHTA and CDR2 FQGTGA. The length of the CDR3 is 16 residues. This CDR3 reads CASSPQGGGGYNEQFF. The CDR3 nucleotides are TGTGCCAGCAGCCCACAGGGCGGCGGGGGGTATAATGAGCAGTTCTTC.

This chain joins TRBV18 and TRBJ2-5, with D maybe TRBD1 (6 bases). V shed 5 bases and J shed 0 bases, with 13 bases lying between them. CDR3 length equals 15 residues. CDR1 and CDR2 (germline): KGHSH, LQKENI. The CDR3 loop is CASSGQGTNQETQYF. For the CDR3, the DNA is TGTGCCAGCTCAGGTCAGGGGACAAACCAAGAGACCCAGTACTTC.

This chain uses TRBV20-1 with TRBJ1-6; D gene uncertain. Germline CDR1 and CDR2: DFQATT and SNEGSKA (reference sequence). The V end lost 0 bases, the J end lost 3 bases, and 9 bases lay between the germline ends. The CDR3 spans 15 residues. CDR3 nucleotide sequence: TGCAGTGCTAGAGATCCGGGCTACTATAATTCACCCCTCCACTTT. Protein product: CSARDPGYYNSPLHF.

The rearrangement links TRBV7-3 to TRBJ1-6; 10 bases match TRBD1. Trimming at V came to 5 bases and at J to 9 bases, leaving 7 bases not matched to a gene. The germline gives CDR1 SGHTA, CDR2 FQGTGA. The CDR3 covers 15 residues. CDR3 loop: CASSLRTGGISPLHF. CDR3 in DNA: TGTGCCAGCAGCCTGAGGACAGGGGGTATTTCACCCCTCCACTTT.

DNA of the CDR3: TGTGCCAGCAGCTTAGCGCGAGCCGCAGATACGCAGTATTTT. Encoded protein: CASSLARAADTQYF. V and J are TRBV7-2 and TRBJ2-3; no definite D call. CDR1 SGHTA and CDR2 FQGNSA come from the germline V gene. The CDR3 runs 14 residues. Deletions cut 0 bases from V and 4 bases from J, with 8 bases between.

This chain links TRBV19 with TRBJ1-6; D perhaps matches TRBD1 (5 bases). The CDR3 spans 13 residues. V was pared by 11 bases and J by 10 bases, with 18 bases between. Germline V CDR1 and CDR2: LNHDA, SQIVND (reference sequence). In DNA form, the CDR3 reads TGTGCCGGGGGGGGTGAGGGATCCTCACCCCTCCACTTT. This translates into CAGGGEGSSPLHF.

The rearrangement uses TRBV20-1 and TRBJ1-6; 7 bases line up with TRBD1. Germline V gene lookup returns CDR1 DFQATT and CDR2 SNEGSKA (reference sequence). After removal of 2 bases from V and 10 bases from J, the junction contained 8 bases not matched to a gene. The CDR3 sequence is 14 residues long. The CDR3: CSARTGERRSPLHF. For the CDR3, the DNA is TGCAGTGCTAGAACAGGGGAGCGGCGGTCACCCCTCCACTTT.

This clonotype has a count of ten or more. The chain recombines TRBV19 with TRBJ1-1, with D uncertain. Germline V gene data show CDR1 as LNHDA and CDR2 as SQIVND (reference sequence). The CDR3 has 14 residues. Trimming removed 5 bases at V and 2 bases at J, with 12 bases between. This CDR3 reads CASSSEGVNTEAFF. CDR3 DNA sequence: TGTGCCAGTAGTTCCGAGGGCGTCAACACTGAAGCTTTCTTT.

The chain recombines TRBV9 with TRBJ2-7, with 11 nucleotides matching TRBD1. The CDR3 loop spans 11 amino acids. Germline V gene lookup returns CDR1 SGDLS and CDR2 YYNGEE. V shed 5 bases and J 12 bases; nucleotides not matched to a gene: 4. CDR3 loop: CASSDGTGGYF. The CDR3 nucleotides are TGTGCCAGCAGTGACGGGACAGGGGGGTACTTC.

This clonotype has ten or more counts. The V call is TRBV30, the J call TRBJ2-7; no firm D call. This CDR3 is built from 13 residues. The V gene lost 2 bases and the J gene lost 2 bases, with 10 bases spanning the gap. Germline V lookup: CDR1 GTSNPN, CDR2 SVGIG (reference sequence). As DNA, the CDR3 is TGTGCCTGGAGTCTTAGCCAGACCTACGAGCAGTACTTC. It is translated as CAWSLSQTYEQYF.

In its sample, this clonotype was seen many times. J is TRBJ2-7 and V is TRBV27; TRBD1 matches at 9 bases. The J segment lost 4 bases and the V segment lost 8 bases, leaving 12 bases of the junction unmatched. The germline V gene encodes CDR1 MNHEY and CDR2 SMNVEV (reference sequence). CDR3 length: 15 residues. CDR3 sequence: CASPSYPGQGYEQYF. CDR3 nucleotides: TGTGCCAGCCCATCCTACCCGGGACAGGGTTACGAGCAGTACTTC.

V and J are TRBV6-2 or TRBV6-3 and TRBJ2-1; D gene unclear. V dropped 10 bases and J dropped 12 bases, with 13 bases sitting between them. CDR1 is MNHEY, CDR2 SVGEGT, per germline. This CDR3 has 10 amino acids. CDR3 region: CATRFDTQFF. CDR3 in DNA: TGTGCCACCCGTTTCGATACGCAGTTCTTC.